This T cell receptor (beta chain) was profiled in a study of cytomegalovirus exposure and HLA in healthy donors. V gave up 5 bases and J gave up 8 bases, with 12 bases separating them. Looked up from germline, CDR1 is SGHTA and CDR2 is FQGNSA. There are 12 residues in the CDR3. Primers for the PCR totalled 60 Vbeta and 13 Jbeta. The protocol was immunoSEQ multiplex PCR, while the TCRdb copy is restricted to in-frame clones and leaves out a portion. The profile shows roughly 99,000 clones, about 74% of them singletons. The specimen sequenced was PBMCs. This rearrangement joins TRBV7-2 to TRBJ1-2; maybe TRBD1 (6 bases). The TCR originated in a woman in her 40s in good health and CMV-seropositive. CDR3 protein: CASSPRGRGYTF. The CDR3 DNA follows: TGTGCCAGCAGCCCCAGGGGTCGGGGCTACACCTTC. Full variable domain (rest looked up from reference TRBV7-2 and TRBJ1-2): GAGVSQSPSNKVTEKGKDVELRCDPISGHTALYWYRQSLGQGLEFLIYFQGNSAPDKSGLPSDRFSAERTGGSVSTLTIQRTQQEDSAVYLCASSPRGRGYTFGSGTRLTVV.